The 19 T cell receptor beta chains below all came from one sample that was sequenced in a study of blood T cell repertoires in COVID-19. Using immunoSEQ multiplex PCR, the repertoire was profiled, and TCRdb retains in-frame clones only, with some absent. This table has roughly 100,000 clones, 91% appearing once. Input material: peripheral blood. The source is a human donor in a cohort sampled during active COVID-19.

The genes are TRBV4-2 and TRBJ1-6; tentative D call: TRBD1 (5 bases). The CDR3 is 15 residues long. Germline V gives CDR1 LGHNA, CDR2 YNFKEQ. Between the trimmed V and J ends, which lost 0 bases and 8 bases, there was a span of 11 bases. This CDR3 is CASSQDSGGYSPLHF. The CDR3 region has the DNA TGTGCCAGCAGCCAAGATTCCGGGGGGTATTCACCCCTCCACTTT.

In DNA, the CDR3 is TGTGCCAGCGGGAAACTAGGGACAGGGTCCTACGAGCAGTACTTC. Translated, it gives CASGKLGTGSYEQYF. The rearrangement uses TRBV2 and TRBJ2-7; 9 bases fit TRBD1. Germline V lookup: CDR1 SNHLY, CDR2 FYNNEI. With V trimmed by 8 bases and J by 1 base, 9 bases remained unmatched. The CDR3 sequence is 15 residues long.

This sequence joins TRBV7-7 and TRBJ2-6; D not certain. Looked up from germline, CDR1 is SSHAT and CDR2 is FNYEAQ (reference sequence). This CDR3 contains 13 residues. The V end lost 5 bases, the J end lost 1 base, and 3 bases lay between the germline ends. CDR3 coding DNA: TGTGCCAGCAGCGTATCTGGGGCCAACGTCCTGACTTTC. Residues: CASSVSGANVLTF.

The CDR3 loop is CASSAGGIPYEQYF. The CDR3 bases are TGTGCCAGCAGCGCCGGGGGTATTCCCTACGAGCAGTACTTC. V is TRBV9 and J is TRBJ2-7, with D maybe TRBD2 (6 bases). The CDR3 sequence is 14 residues long. Germline V gives CDR1 SGDLS, CDR2 YYNGEE. With 3 bases removed from V and 2 bases from J, the gap between germline ends came to 12 bases.

This clone was seen only a few times. The chain recombines TRBV6-5 with TRBJ2-7; 11 positions match TRBD1. CDR1 and CDR2 (germline): MNHEY, SVGAGI. This CDR3 is built from 15 residues. Losses at the gene ends were 6 bases for V and 3 bases for J; bases not matched to a gene: 7. The CDR3 DNA follows: TGTGCCAGCAGCCGCGGGACAGGGGGTTTCTACGAGCAGTACTTC. It codes for CASSRGTGGFYEQYF.

The CDR3 is CASSYPTSGAYNEQFF. Written as DNA, the CDR3 is TGTGCCAGCAGTTACCCGACTAGCGGGGCCTACAATGAGCAGTTCTTC. The chain is built from TRBV6-5 and TRBJ2-1; 11 positions agree with TRBD2. Losses at the gene ends were 2 bases for V and 2 bases for J; bases not matched to a gene: 2. Germline V gene lookup returns CDR1 MNHEY and CDR2 SVGAGI. This CDR3 has 16 residues.

This rearrangement joins TRBV30 to TRBJ1-6; D is uncertain. Per the germline V gene, CDR1 is GTSNPN and CDR2 is SVGIG (reference sequence). The CDR3 length is 15 residues. Trimming cost V 3 bases and J 0 bases, with 9 bases left between them. The CDR3 DNA reads TGTGCCTGGAGGGGCACGAGCTCCTATAATTCACCCCTCCACTTT. As protein: CAWRGTSSYNSPLHF.

This chain uses TRBV18 with TRBJ2-3; D remains ambiguous. The CDR3 is 13 amino acids. Trimming removed 4 bases from V and 2 bases from J, with 7 bases in between. Germline V gene data show CDR1 as KGHSH and CDR2 as LQKENI. This CDR3 is CASSHPNTDTQYF. The DNA for the CDR3 is TGTGCCAGCTCACATCCTAACACAGATACGCAGTATTTT.

The V and J genes are TRBV4-2 and TRBJ2-7; 9 bases agree with TRBD1. The CDR3 consists of 16 residues. V lost 0 bases to trimming and J lost 3 bases; unmatched junction nucleotides: 6. Germline V lookup: CDR1 LGHNA, CDR2 YNFKEQ. The CDR3 sequence: CASSQEETGGGYEQYF. CDR3 coding DNA: TGTGCCAGCAGCCAAGAGGAGACAGGGGGGGGCTACGAGCAGTACTTC.

V is TRBV6-2 or TRBV6-3 and J is TRBJ2-1; 15 nucleotides match TRBD2. CDR1 and CDR2 (germline): MNHEY, SVGEGT. Losses at the gene ends were 5 bases for V and 6 bases for J; bases not matched to a gene: 8. This CDR3 comprises 17 residues. CDR3 in amino acids: CASSPGLAGGSANEQFF. The CDR3 DNA reads as TGTGCCAGCAGTCCAGGACTAGCGGGGGGGTCGGCCAATGAGCAGTTCTTC.

The V gene is TRBV9, the J gene TRBJ1-1, with a weak D call TRBD1 (6 bases). The V end was cut by 3 bases, the J end by 9 bases, with 18 bases between. The CDR3 runs 14 residues. CDR1 SGDLS and CDR2 YYNGEE come from the germline V gene. The CDR3 spells CASSASGAPAQAFF. For the CDR3, the DNA is TGTGCCAGCAGCGCTTCAGGGGCCCCCGCCCAAGCTTTCTTT. Drawing the rest from reference TRBV9 and TRBJ1-1, the complete variable domain is DSGVTQTPKHLITATGQRVTLRCSPRSGDLSVYWYQQSLDQGLQFLIQYYNGEERAKGNILERFSAQQFPDLHSELNLSSLELGDSALYFCASSASGAPAQAFFGQGTRLTVV.

V is TRBV6-6 and J is TRBJ1-1, with TRBD1 matching 10 bases. Germline loops: CDR1 MNHNY, CDR2 SVGAGI (reference sequence). V gave up 2 bases and J gave up 3 bases; unmatched junction bases: 0. The CDR3 runs 14 residues. As DNA, the CDR3 is TGTGCCAGCAGTTACGGGACAGGGGACACTGAAGCTTTCTTT. It is translated as CASSYGTGDTEAFF.

V usage is TRBV28 and J usage is TRBJ2-1; TRBD2 might be the D (6 bases). The CDR3 covers 16 residues. Trimming took 4 bases from V and 4 from J, leaving 17 bases between them. Germline V CDR1 and CDR2: MDHEN, SYDVKM. As DNA, the CDR3 is TGTGCCAGCAGTTCGGCGGGGCGGCTGCCGTACAATGAGCAGTTCTTC. Protein product: CASSSAGRLPYNEQFF. Filled out from reference TRBV28 and TRBJ2-1, the complete variable domain reads DVKVTQSSRYLVKRTGEKVFLECVQDMDHENMFWYRQDPGLGLRLIYFSYDVKMKEKGDIPEGYSVSREKKERFSLILESASTNQTSMYLCASSSAGRLPYNEQFFGPGTRLTVL.

The chain combines TRBV19 with TRBJ1-1, with TRBD1 matching 7 bases. Trimming removed 7 bases from V and 4 bases from J; junction bases left unmatched: 6. CDR3 size: 13 residues. Germline V lookup: CDR1 LNHDA, CDR2 SQIVND (reference sequence). The CDR3 coding sequence is TGTGCCAGTAATGAGGGGGCGATCACTGAAGCTTTCTTT. This gives the protein CASNEGAITEAFF.

The V gene is TRBV6-5, the J gene TRBJ1-2; D is unclear. Trimming removed 5 bases from V and 6 bases from J, with 19 bases in between. This CDR3 spans 15 amino acids. Germline V CDR1 and CDR2: MNHEY, SVGAGI. The CDR3 nucleotides are TGTGCCAGCAGTACCGACGGGATACGACCCGATGGCTACACCTTC. Its translation: CASSTDGIRPDGYTF.

V is TRBV7-6 and J is TRBJ2-5, with 8 bases lining up with TRBD2. Germline CDR1 and CDR2: SGHVS and FNYEAQ. V lost 5 bases to trimming and J lost 0 bases; unmatched junction nucleotides: 5. The CDR3 loop spans 15 amino acids. The DNA for the CDR3 is TGTGCCAGCAGCCCGAGACTAGCGAACCAAGAGACCCAGTACTTC. This translates into CASSPRLANQETQYF.

The chain recombines TRBV29-1 with TRBJ2-7, with D possibly TRBD2 on 5 matching bases. V was cut by 0 bases and J by 2 bases, with 17 bases left in between. Germline CDR1 SQVTM, CDR2 ANQGSEA. This CDR3 comprises 16 residues. The CDR3 loop reads CSVEETSAGPAYEQYF. CDR3 DNA: TGCAGCGTTGAAGAGACCTCGGCGGGCCCGGCCTACGAGCAGTACTTC.

This clone was picked up one time. This chain connects TRBV10-3 to TRBJ2-7, with D perhaps TRBD2 (7 bases). Germline CDR1 and CDR2: ENHRY and SYGVKD. CDR3 length equals 16 residues. V lost 4 bases to trimming and J lost 0 bases, with 16 bases between them. CDR3 amino acids: CAISGSEGGNSYEQYF. DNA of the CDR3: TGTGCCATCAGTGGTTCGGAGGGGGGGAACTCCTACGAGCAGTACTTC.

The chain combines TRBV14 with TRBJ2-1, with D unclear. Germline V gene sequence: CDR1 SGHDN, CDR2 FVKESK. The CDR3 length is 11 residues. V lost 1 base and J lost 7, with 2 bases in between. The CDR3 DNA follows: TGTGCCAGCAGCCAAGCGAATGAGCAGTTCTTC. Translation gives CASSQANEQFF.